This T cell receptor beta chain was found in a study of cytomegalovirus exposure and HLA in healthy donors. Amplification used 60 Vbeta primers and 13 Jbeta primers. Sequenced by immunoSEQ multiplex PCR; TCRdb stores in-frame clones only, minus some. The sample contains around 200,000 clones, 80% to 85% of which appear only once. As concerns this clone: The same CDR3 can be traced to other DNA sequences in this sample.

Germline V gene sequence: CDR1 SGHRS, CDR2 YFSETQ. V lost 0 bases to trimming and J lost 5 bases; unmatched junction nucleotides: 2. There are 15 residues in the CDR3. This receptor was identified in a woman aged 18-35 years in good health and CMV-seronegative. The chain carries TRBV5-1 and TRBJ1-6; 7 bases align to TRBD1. Sequenced sample: PBMCs. The CDR3 protein is CASSLGDRDNSPLHF. In DNA form, the CDR3 reads TGCGCCAGCAGCTTGGGTGACAGGGATAATTCACCCCTCCACTTT.